The TCR beta chain described here comes from a study of cytomegalovirus exposure and HLA in healthy donors. It was with 60 Vbeta and 13 Jbeta primers that the PCR ran. TCRdb keeps only in-frame clones here, not all; method: immunoSEQ multiplex PCR. The data show 150,000 to 200,000 clones, with around 86% seen just once and roughly 0.8% held by the top ten. Germline CDR1 reads WSHSY; CDR2 reads SAAADI. The V gene end was trimmed by 6 bases and the J gene end by 3 bases; junction bases not matched to a gene: 2. This CDR3 spans 13 amino acids. The origin of this receptor is a woman between 18 and 29 years old in good health and CMV-seronegative. Sequencing input: PBMCs. This chain connects TRBV10-2 to TRBJ2-1, with TRBD1 matching 7 bases. Written as DNA, the CDR3 is TGCGCCAGCAGGGCAGGGGGCTACAATGAGCAGTTCTTC. This codes for CASRAGGYNEQFF.